Described below is a single T cell receptor beta chain sequence and its context. This clone is judged medium-sized (0.01 to 0.1%). Its binding antigen is unknown. Base qualities are not recorded, but no much larger clone differs from it by a single base. This sample includes further DNA sequences coding for the same CDR3. For TCR beta library preparation, about 2 micrograms of genomic DNA were extracted from the cryopreserved PBMCs. Longitudinal blood samples from CLL patients receiving ibrutinib monotherapy were subjected to high-throughput TCR beta sequencing. The patients took part in an open-label, single-center phase 2 trial of ibrutinib monotherapy. The source of the sample is a study of cytotoxic CD8 clonotypes in ibrutinib-treated CLL (TCRdb year 2021). A note on the overall study: The cohort included around 15 treatment-naive and 11 to 12 relapsed/refractory patients; roughly 17 were IGHV unmutated. Response samples were obtained after a median of approximately eleven months of treatment, with a range of about 6 to 40 months. Of the 70 to 100 people in the trial, 25 to 30 had longitudinal samples available. Cryopreserved peripheral blood mononuclear cells were collected at three points: before therapy, at response, and at either sustained remission or disease progression. Partial responses were observed in roughly 24 patients and complete responses in 2; after a median follow-up of 68 months, remission was maintained in approximately 14 patients and progression was observed in approximately 12. An average of 255,043 productive templates and 94,082 productive rearrangements was obtained per sample.

The cysteine opens and the phenylalanine closes a CDR3 of 16 amino acids. Kept here is only the CDR3 DNA, which spans 48 bases and is read in frame from base 1. V is cut by 1 base and J by 6 bases, and the space between the germline ends is 15 bases. Taken from the germline V gene (reference sequence), the CDR1 and CDR2 loops are LNHNV and YYDKDF. On a MiSeq, deep resolution sequencing aimed for a depth between 1 in 1 million and 1 in 200,000 T cells, with each clonotype covered approximately 10x on average. The immunoSEQ hsTCRB Kit was used to generate TCR beta libraries. Processing in the source paper ran as follows. ImmunoSEQ Data Assistant and ImmunoSEQ Analyzer were used for data analysis, and V, D and J genes were assigned according to IMGT definitions. Clonality, which ranges from 0 to 1, was calculated as one minus the normalized Shannon entropy of productive rearrangement frequencies. Public clonotype analysis was restricted to overrepresented clonotypes comprising at least 0.05% of each patient's repertoire. Repertoires from some twelve age-matched healthy donors in immuneACCESS were used as clonality controls. As stored in TCRdb, this immuneACCESS dataset retains in-frame rearrangements with V and J assigned. A fraction of the clones does not appear; measured against another copy, unresolved V genes explain less than half of the discrepancy, and the remainder lacks a known reason. The V and J calls and clone size were taken over from that table, and D and trimming were inferred from the DNA. This sample is represented by 15,000 or so clones; 64% of them were singletons. Jointly, the top ten make up 40% of the sample.

Overall study results and their limits: Sampling times were not matched between sustained-remission and progressing patients, and lymph node repertoires were not studied. Public clonotypes were rare and either shrank or stayed stable during treatment, and the rise in clonality at ibrutinib response reflected expansion of private clonotypes. At baseline, clonality was higher than in age-matched healthy donors and showed a strong correlation with circulating CD8+ T-cell counts. Clonality increased at ibrutinib response, stayed stable in sustained remission, and fell back toward baseline at progression.

The receptor comes from a human donor with chronic lymphocytic leukemia. Specimen: PBMCs, collected before ibrutinib treatment. The chain is made from TRBV15 and TRBJ1-4; the D gene cannot be resolved reliably. The DNA reads as follows: TGTGCCACCAGCAGAGTTTCTTTTCTTGGGCATGAAAAACTGTTTTTT. The translation is CATSRVSFLGHEKLFF.